This TCR beta chain was recovered during a study of blood T cell repertoires in COVID-19. Across the whole study: COVID-19 samples from acute and convalescent phases originated in the United States, Italy and Spain.

The table came from immunoSEQ multiplex PCR; TCRdb's copy has only in-frame clones and leaves some out. The data hold about 100,000 clones, with about 85% observed a single time. J was trimmed by 8 bases and V by 2 bases; bases with no gene match: 11. The CDR3 extends over 16 amino acids. The germline gives CDR1 MNHEY, CDR2 SVGEGT. This sequence joins TRBV6-2 or TRBV6-3 and TRBJ2-1, with 8 nucleotides matching TRBD1. This receptor was obtained from a human donor in a cohort sampled during active COVID-19. Material: peripheral blood. CDR3 bases: TGTGCCAGCAGTTACAACAGGGGGAGGATTAGGGATGAGCAGTTCTTC. Translating gives CASSYNRGRIRDEQFF.